Listed below are T cell receptor beta chains from one sample, sequenced in a study of cytotoxic CD8 clonotypes in ibrutinib-treated CLL. Libraries were prepared by immunoSEQ multiplex PCR; TCRdb keeps only in-frame clonotypes and omits some of them. The sample has about 63,000 clones, about 65% seen once. This specimen consisted of PBMCs, obtained after 12 months of ibrutinib treatment. The receptor set was obtained from a human donor with chronic lymphocytic leukemia. CDR3s include the opening cysteine and the closing phenylalanine or tryptophan. The D gene is left open where the match is weak. Only part of the rows carry a size: once, few, many, or a class if the clone is expanded.

J gene: TRBJ1-5
D gene: TRBD1
V gene: TRBV6-1
clone size: .
CDR3 length: 13
CDR3 protein: CASQDRGNQPQHF
CDR3 DNA: TGTGCCAGCCAGGACAGGGGAAATCAGCCCCAGCATTTT

J gene: TRBJ1-3
D gene: TRBD1
V gene: TRBV2
clone size: .
CDR3 length: 15
CDR3 protein: CASSATGEPGNTIYF
CDR3 DNA: TGTGCCAGCAGTGCAACAGGGGAGCCTGGAAACACCATATATTTT

J gene: TRBJ2-7
D gene: .
V gene: TRBV11-2
clone size: once
CDR3 length: 14
CDR3 protein: CASSPAGTGREQYF
CDR3 DNA: TGTGCCAGCAGCCCAGCGGGAACAGGGCGGGAGCAGTACTTC

J gene: TRBJ2-7
D gene: TRBD2
V gene: TRBV7-9
clone size: .
CDR3 length: 14
CDR3 protein: CASSLRGVEDEQYF
CDR3 DNA: TGTGCCAGCAGCTTACGGGGGGTGGAGGACGAGCAGTACTTC

J gene: TRBJ2-3
D gene: TRBD2
V gene: TRBV19
clone size: .
CDR3 length: 19
CDR3 protein: CASSPHPPGLAGNTDTQYF
CDR3 DNA: TGTGCCAGTAGTCCTCACCCACCGGGACTAGCGGGGAACACAGATACGCAGTATTTT

J gene: TRBJ2-6
D gene: .
V gene: TRBV28
clone size: .
CDR3 length: 16
CDR3 protein: CASSLHSGSGANVLTF
CDR3 DNA: TGTGCCAGCAGTTTGCACTCGGGGTCTGGGGCCAACGTCCTGACTTTC

J gene: TRBJ1-1
D gene: .
V gene: TRBV30
clone size: many
CDR3 length: 14
CDR3 protein: CAWSVEGLGTEAFF
CDR3 DNA: TGTGCCTGGAGTGTCGAGGGGCTGGGCACTGAAGCTTTCTTT

J gene: TRBJ1-3
D gene: .
V gene: TRBV14
clone size: few
CDR3 length: 13
CDR3 protein: CASRVAGGNTIYF
CDR3 DNA: TGTGCCAGCAGGGTAGCAGGTGGAAACACCATATATTTT

J gene: TRBJ1-2
D gene: .
V gene: TRBV30
clone size: .
CDR3 length: 14
CDR3 protein: CAWSVHVGAPGYTF
CDR3 DNA: TGTGCCTGGAGTGTACATGTGGGGGCCCCGGGCTACACCTTC

J gene: TRBJ1-5
D gene: .
V gene: TRBV28
clone size: .
CDR3 length: 13
CDR3 protein: CASSLQGFQPQHF
CDR3 DNA: TGTGCCAGCAGTTTACAGGGCTTTCAGCCCCAGCATTTT

J gene: TRBJ2-7
D gene: .
V gene: TRBV19
clone size: few
CDR3 length: 13
CDR3 protein: CASSTGRPHEQYF
CDR3 DNA: TGTGCCAGTAGTACCGGACGGCCCCACGAGCAGTACTTC

J gene: TRBJ1-1
D gene: .
V gene: TRBV11-1
clone size: .
CDR3 length: 12
CDR3 protein: CASSLGTGEAFF
CDR3 DNA: TGTGCCAGCAGCTTAGGAACAGGGGAAGCTTTCTTT

J gene: TRBJ2-5
D gene: .
V gene: TRBV19
clone size: many
CDR3 length: 13
CDR3 protein: CASSPSQAETQYF
CDR3 DNA: TGTGCCAGTAGTCCGTCTCAAGCGGAGACCCAGTACTTC

J gene: TRBJ2-5
D gene: TRBD1
V gene: TRBV5-1
clone size: once
CDR3 length: 15
CDR3 protein: CASSLSGQGQETQYF
CDR3 DNA: TGCGCCAGCAGCTTGTCGGGACAGGGTCAAGAGACCCAGTACTTC

J gene: TRBJ2-7
D gene: .
V gene: TRBV28
clone size: .
CDR3 length: 13
CDR3 protein: CASSGPVIFEQYF
CDR3 DNA: TGTGCCAGCAGTGGCCCAGTTATATTCGAGCAGTACTTC

J gene: TRBJ2-7
D gene: .
V gene: TRBV5-4
clone size: .
CDR3 length: 13
CDR3 protein: CASSLRGAREQYF
CDR3 DNA: TGTGCCAGCAGCTTACGGGGGGCGCGGGAGCAGTACTTC

J gene: TRBJ1-2
D gene: .
V gene: TRBV7-9
clone size: few
CDR3 length: 13
CDR3 protein: CASSLQVNYGYTF
CDR3 DNA: TGTGCCAGCAGCTTACAGGTCAACTATGGCTACACCTTC

J gene: TRBJ2-5
D gene: TRBD1
V gene: TRBV5-1
clone size: .
CDR3 length: 16
CDR3 protein: CASSLVGQAIWETQYF
CDR3 DNA: TGCGCCAGCAGCTTGGTGGGACAGGCGATCTGGGAGACCCAGTACTTC

J gene: TRBJ2-7
D gene: TRBD2
V gene: TRBV11-1
clone size: .
CDR3 length: 15
CDR3 protein: CASSLTSGDSYEQYF
CDR3 DNA: TGTGCCAGCAGCTTGACTAGCGGGGACTCCTACGAGCAGTACTTC

J gene: TRBJ2-2
D gene: TRBD1
V gene: TRBV11-1
clone size: .
CDR3 length: 15
CDR3 protein: CASRAGTGGTGELFF
CDR3 DNA: TGTGCCAGCAGGGCCGGGACAGGGGGCACCGGGGAGCTGTTTTTT

J gene: TRBJ1-5
D gene: TRBD1
V gene: TRBV30
clone size: .
CDR3 length: 14
CDR3 protein: CAWSETGGDQPQHF
CDR3 DNA: TGTGCCTGGAGTGAAACAGGGGGGGATCAGCCCCAGCATTTT

J gene: TRBJ2-5
D gene: .
V gene: TRBV19
clone size: .
CDR3 length: 12
CDR3 protein: CASTDFQETQYF
CDR3 DNA: TGTGCCAGTACCGACTTTCAAGAGACCCAGTACTTC

J gene: TRBJ1-1
D gene: TRBD1
V gene: TRBV19
clone size: .
CDR3 length: 14
CDR3 protein: CASITPGQGAEAFF
CDR3 DNA: TGTGCCAGTATAACACCGGGACAGGGGGCTGAAGCTTTCTTT

J gene: TRBJ2-7
D gene: TRBD1
V gene: TRBV5-5
clone size: few
CDR3 length: 15
CDR3 protein: CASSRGLGQGYEQYF
CDR3 DNA: TGTGCCAGCAGTCGAGGGTTGGGACAGGGCTACGAGCAGTACTTC

J gene: TRBJ2-1
D gene: TRBD1
V gene: TRBV4-1
clone size: .
CDR3 length: 15
CDR3 protein: CASSTPGTGHNEQFF
CDR3 DNA: TGCGCCAGCAGCACCCCCGGGACAGGACACAATGAGCAGTTCTTC

J gene: TRBJ2-5
D gene: .
V gene: TRBV7-9
clone size: .
CDR3 length: 13
CDR3 protein: CASSPGAGETQYF
CDR3 DNA: TGTGCCAGCAGCCCCGGAGCAGGAGAGACCCAGTACTTC

J gene: TRBJ2-7
D gene: TRBD2
V gene: TRBV13
clone size: .
CDR3 length: 18
CDR3 protein: CASRPIAGRGTAPYEQYF
CDR3 DNA: TGTGCCAGCAGACCGATTGCAGGGAGGGGAACGGCGCCCTACGAGCAGTACTTC

J gene: TRBJ2-3
D gene: .
V gene: TRBV19
clone size: .
CDR3 length: 18
CDR3 protein: CASSIEGLSQGRSDTQYF
CDR3 DNA: TGTGCCAGTAGTATAGAGGGATTATCACAGGGCCGGTCAGATACGCAGTATTTT

J gene: TRBJ2-2
D gene: .
V gene: TRBV2
clone size: .
CDR3 length: 14
CDR3 protein: CASSIRWDTGELFF
CDR3 DNA: TGTGCCAGCAGTATCAGGTGGGACACCGGGGAGCTGTTTTTT

J gene: TRBJ1-1
D gene: .
V gene: TRBV5-1
clone size: .
CDR3 length: 15
CDR3 protein: CASSMGRNMNTEAFF
CDR3 DNA: TGCGCCAGCAGCATGGGACGCAACATGAACACTGAAGCTTTCTTT

J gene: TRBJ2-7
D gene: .
V gene: TRBV18
clone size: .
CDR3 length: 15
CDR3 protein: CASSPAGANWDEQYF
CDR3 DNA: TGTGCCAGCTCACCAGCTGGAGCTAACTGGGACGAGCAGTACTTC

J gene: TRBJ2-1
D gene: .
V gene: TRBV29-1
clone size: .
CDR3 length: 12
CDR3 protein: CSVGAWGGEQFF
CDR3 DNA: TGCAGCGTTGGGGCATGGGGCGGTGAGCAGTTCTTC

J gene: TRBJ1-2
D gene: .
V gene: TRBV19
clone size: few
CDR3 length: 14
CDR3 protein: CASSIGTENYGYTF
CDR3 DNA: TGTGCCAGTAGTATAGGGACAGAGAACTATGGCTACACCTTC

J gene: TRBJ2-1
D gene: .
V gene: TRBV14
clone size: .
CDR3 length: 15
CDR3 protein: CASSQDRQPYNEQFF
CDR3 DNA: TGTGCCAGCAGCCAAGATCGACAGCCCTACAATGAGCAGTTCTTC

J gene: TRBJ1-4
D gene: .
V gene: TRBV30
clone size: .
CDR3 length: 13
CDR3 protein: CAWRGGSNEKLFF
CDR3 DNA: TGTGCCTGGAGGGGTGGTTCGAATGAAAAACTGTTTTTT

J gene: TRBJ2-2
D gene: TRBD2
V gene: TRBV5-5
clone size: .
CDR3 length: 15
CDR3 protein: CASSFAGRSTGELFF
CDR3 DNA: TGTGCCAGCAGCTTCGCCGGGAGGAGCACCGGGGAGCTGTTTTTT

J gene: TRBJ2-5
D gene: .
V gene: TRBV5-4
clone size: .
CDR3 length: 14
CDR3 protein: CASSFRGVGETQYF
CDR3 DNA: TGTGCCAGCAGCTTCCGGGGAGTCGGGGAGACCCAGTACTTC

J gene: TRBJ2-3
D gene: .
V gene: TRBV4-3
clone size: .
CDR3 length: 16
CDR3 protein: CASSYSRLVGADTQYF
CDR3 DNA: TGCGCCAGCAGCTACAGCCGTCTCGTGGGAGCAGATACGCAGTATTTT

J gene: TRBJ2-2
D gene: TRBD2
V gene: TRBV11-2
clone size: .
CDR3 length: 13
CDR3 protein: CASSFGGTGELFF
CDR3 DNA: TGTGCCAGCAGCTTCGGGGGGACCGGGGAGCTGTTTTTT

J gene: TRBJ2-7
D gene: .
V gene: TRBV12-2
clone size: .
CDR3 length: 15
CDR3 protein: CAPPLAPRRSYEQYF
CDR3 DNA: TGTGCACCCCCCTTAGCGCCCAGGAGGTCCTACGAGCAGTACTTC

J gene: TRBJ2-1
D gene: .
V gene: TRBV18
clone size: .
CDR3 length: 12
CDR3 protein: CASSPGGLEQFF
CDR3 DNA: TGTGCCAGCTCACCGGGGGGACTCGAGCAGTTCTTC

J gene: TRBJ2-1
D gene: TRBD1
V gene: TRBV5-6
clone size: .
CDR3 length: 15
CDR3 protein: CASRTYGTVSNEQFF
CDR3 DNA: TGTGCCAGCAGAACTTACGGGACAGTTAGCAATGAGCAGTTCTTC

J gene: TRBJ1-3
D gene: .
V gene: TRBV13
clone size: few
CDR3 length: 17
CDR3 protein: CASSAPGGVFSGNTIYF
CDR3 DNA: TGTGCCAGCAGTGCTCCTGGGGGGGTCTTCTCTGGAAACACCATATATTTT

J gene: TRBJ2-4
D gene: .
V gene: TRBV5-1
clone size: .
CDR3 length: 15
CDR3 protein: CASSHPGAPKNIQYF
CDR3 DNA: TGCGCCAGCAGCCACCCCGGGGCGCCCAAAAACATTCAGTACTTC